Described below is a single TCR beta chain sequence and its context. The sample belongs to a study of shared T cell receptors in the human thymus. TCRdb's table, derived via immunoSEQ multiplex PCR, lists solely in-frame clones and lacks some. Of some 700,000 clones listed, 80% to 90% were seen once; the top ten hold 0.0095% to 0.013%. CDR1 is MNHEY, CDR2 SMNVEV, per germline (reference sequence). The CDR3 spans 15 residues. V was clipped by 3 bases and J by 2 bases, with 11 bases between them. Another study also made use of these data, one on human thymus T cells. This second study notes: Thymus was obtained from resections taken during corrective heart surgery. Within thymic and blood repertoires, V and J gene usage appeared to be biased. Unrelated individuals had highly overlapping thymic repertoires, as reported in related research.

Source material: thymocytes. The sequence derives from a girl under two years old with a congenital heart defect. The gene calls are TRBV27 and TRBJ1-5; D might be TRBD1 (5 bases). CDR3 region: CASSFRREGNQPQHF. CDR3 nucleotides: TGTGCCAGCAGTTTCCGCAGGGAGGGCAATCAGCCCCAGCATTTT.